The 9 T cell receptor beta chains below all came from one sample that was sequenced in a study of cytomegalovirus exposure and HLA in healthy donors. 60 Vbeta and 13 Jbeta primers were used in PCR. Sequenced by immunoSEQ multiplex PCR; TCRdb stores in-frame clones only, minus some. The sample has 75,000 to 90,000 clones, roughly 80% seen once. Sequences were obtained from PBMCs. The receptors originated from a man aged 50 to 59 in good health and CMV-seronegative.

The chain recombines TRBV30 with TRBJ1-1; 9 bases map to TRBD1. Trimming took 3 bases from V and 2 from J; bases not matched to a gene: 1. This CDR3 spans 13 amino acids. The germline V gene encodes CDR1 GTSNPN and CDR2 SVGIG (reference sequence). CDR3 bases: TGTGCCTGGAGAACAGGGGGCAACACTGAAGCTTTCTTT. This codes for CAWRTGGNTEAFF.

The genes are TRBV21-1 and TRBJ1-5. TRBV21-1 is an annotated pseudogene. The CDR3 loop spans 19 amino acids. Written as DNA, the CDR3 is TGTGCCAGCAGCAAACAGAGGGATCGAGCGGCCTCGAGCAATCAGCCCCAGCATTTT. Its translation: CASSKQRDRAASSNQPQHF.

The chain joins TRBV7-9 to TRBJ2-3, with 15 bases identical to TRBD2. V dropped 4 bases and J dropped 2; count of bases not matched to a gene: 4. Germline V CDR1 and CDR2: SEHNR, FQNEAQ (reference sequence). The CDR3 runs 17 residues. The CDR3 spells CASSWGLAGGNTDTQYF. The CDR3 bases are TGTGCCAGCAGCTGGGGACTAGCGGGGGGCAACACAGATACGCAGTATTTT. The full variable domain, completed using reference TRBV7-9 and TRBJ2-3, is DTGVSQNPRHKITKRGQNVTFRCDPISEHNRLYWYRQTLGQGPEFLTYFQNEAQLEKSRLLSDRFSAERPKGSFSTLEIQRTEQGDSAMYLCASSWGLAGGNTDTQYFGPGTRLTVL.

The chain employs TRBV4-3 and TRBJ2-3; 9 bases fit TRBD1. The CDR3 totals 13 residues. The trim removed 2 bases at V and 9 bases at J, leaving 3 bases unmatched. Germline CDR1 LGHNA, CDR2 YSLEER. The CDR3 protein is CASSQIGQGTQYF. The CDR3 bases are TGCGCCAGCAGCCAAATAGGACAGGGGACGCAGTATTTT.

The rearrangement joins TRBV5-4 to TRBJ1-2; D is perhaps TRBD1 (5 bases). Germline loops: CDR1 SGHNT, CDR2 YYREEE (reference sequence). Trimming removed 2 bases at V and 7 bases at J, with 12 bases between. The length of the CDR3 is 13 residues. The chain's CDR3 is CASSFDRSGGYTF. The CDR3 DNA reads TGTGCCAGCAGCTTTGACAGAAGTGGTGGCTACACCTTC. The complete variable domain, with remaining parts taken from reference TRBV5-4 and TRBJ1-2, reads ETGVTQSPTHLIKTRGQQVTLRCSSQSGHNTVSWYQQALGQGPQFIFQYYREEENGRGNFPPRFSGLQFPNYSSELNVNALELDDSALYLCASSFDRSGGYTFGSGTRLTVV.

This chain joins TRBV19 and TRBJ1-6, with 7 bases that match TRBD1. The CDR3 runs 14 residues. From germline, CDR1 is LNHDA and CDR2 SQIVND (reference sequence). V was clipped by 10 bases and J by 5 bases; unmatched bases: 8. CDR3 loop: CATLGTADNSPLHF. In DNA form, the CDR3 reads TGTGCCACGCTAGGGACAGCTGATAATTCACCCCTCCACTTT.

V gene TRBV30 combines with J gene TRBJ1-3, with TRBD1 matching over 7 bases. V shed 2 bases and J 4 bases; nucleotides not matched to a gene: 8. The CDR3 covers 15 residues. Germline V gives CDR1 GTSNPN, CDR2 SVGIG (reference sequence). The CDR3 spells CAWSREGAGGNTIYF. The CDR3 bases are TGTGCCTGGAGTCGTGAGGGGGCGGGCGGAAACACCATATATTTT.

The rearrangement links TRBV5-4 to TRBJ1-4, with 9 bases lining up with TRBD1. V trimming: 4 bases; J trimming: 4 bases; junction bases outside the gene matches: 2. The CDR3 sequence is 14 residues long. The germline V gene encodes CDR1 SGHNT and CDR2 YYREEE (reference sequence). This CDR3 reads CASSRTGDNEKLFF. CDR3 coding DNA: TGTGCCAGCAGCCGGACAGGGGATAATGAAAAACTGTTTTTT. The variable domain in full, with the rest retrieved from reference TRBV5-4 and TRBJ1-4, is ETGVTQSPTHLIKTRGQQVTLRCSSQSGHNTVSWYQQALGQGPQFIFQYYREEENGRGNFPPRFSGLQFPNYSSELNVNALELDDSALYLCASSRTGDNEKLFFGSGTQLSVL.

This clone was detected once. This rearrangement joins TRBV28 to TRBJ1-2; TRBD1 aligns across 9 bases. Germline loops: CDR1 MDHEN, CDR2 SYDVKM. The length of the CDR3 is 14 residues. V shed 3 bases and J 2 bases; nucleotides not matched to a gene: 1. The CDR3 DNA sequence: TGTGCCAGCAGTTTGGGACAGGGAAACTATGGCTACACCTTC. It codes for CASSLGQGNYGYTF.